Listed below are T cell receptor beta chains from one sample, sequenced in a study of circulating and synovial CD4+ cells in juvenile arthritis. Clones were read by immunoSEQ multiplex PCR, and TCRdb kept only the in-frame ones, dropping some. The sample comprises tens of thousands of clones, about 94% of which are singletons, and 0.7% rests with the top ten. The sequenced sample consisted of CD4+ T cells from blood. All receptors derive from a human donor with juvenile idiopathic arthritis. Each CDR3 is given with its conserved first and last residue. The D gene is left open where the match is weak. Size is omitted from some rows. Given values are once, few, many or a class for expanded clones.

j_gene: TRBJ1-1; v_gene: TRBV9; abundance: .; d_gene: .; CDR3aa: CASSVGPTEAFF; CDR3nt: TGTGCCAGCAGCGTAGGTCCCACAGAAGCTTTCTTT
j_gene: TRBJ1-1; v_gene: TRBV4-2; abundance: .; d_gene: .; CDR3aa: CASSHDSMNTEAFF; CDR3nt: TGTGCCAGCAGTCATGACAGTATGAACACTGAAGCTTTCTTT
j_gene: TRBJ2-2; v_gene: TRBV9; abundance: .; d_gene: .; CDR3aa: CASSVVTDTGELFF; CDR3nt: TGTGCCAGCAGCGTAGTGACAGACACCGGGGAGCTGTTTTTT
j_gene: TRBJ1-3; v_gene: TRBV9; abundance: .; d_gene: .; CDR3aa: CASSEEAYSGNTIYF; CDR3nt: TGTGCCAGCAGCGAAGAAGCTTACTCTGGAAACACCATATATTTT
j_gene: TRBJ1-1; v_gene: TRBV7-3; abundance: .; d_gene: .; CDR3aa: CASRLQGNTEAFF; CDR3nt: TGTGCCAGCAGACTACAGGGGAACACTGAAGCTTTCTTT
j_gene: TRBJ1-1; v_gene: TRBV6-5; abundance: .; d_gene: .; CDR3aa: CASSYEEGHTEAFF; CDR3nt: TGTGCCAGCAGTTACGAGGAGGGGCACACTGAAGCTTTCTTT
j_gene: TRBJ1-1; v_gene: TRBV5-6; abundance: .; d_gene: .; CDR3aa: CASSSEYEAFF; CDR3nt: TGTGCCAGCAGCTCAGAATACGAAGCTTTCTTT
j_gene: TRBJ2-2; v_gene: TRBV4-1; abundance: .; d_gene: TRBD1; CDR3aa: CASSQEGTEFTGELFF; CDR3nt: TGCGCCAGCAGCCAAGAAGGGACAGAATTCACCGGGGAGCTGTTTTTT
j_gene: TRBJ2-2; v_gene: TRBV11-2; abundance: once; d_gene: .; CDR3aa: CASSLDRGELFF; CDR3nt: TGTGCCAGCAGCTTAGATCGCGGGGAGCTGTTTTTT
j_gene: TRBJ2-5; v_gene: TRBV10-3; abundance: .; d_gene: .; CDR3aa: CAISEWAGQETQYF; CDR3nt: TGTGCCATCAGTGAGTGGGCAGGCCAAGAGACCCAGTACTTC
j_gene: TRBJ1-1; v_gene: TRBV30; abundance: .; d_gene: .; CDR3aa: CAWSVVFTRAEAFF; CDR3nt: TGTGCCTGGAGTGTAGTCTTTACCAGGGCTGAAGCTTTCTTT
j_gene: TRBJ2-3; v_gene: TRBV11-2; abundance: .; d_gene: TRBD1; CDR3aa: CASSQMGQGPDTQYF; CDR3nt: TGTGCCAGCAGCCAAATGGGACAGGGGCCAGATACGCAGTATTTT
j_gene: TRBJ2-5; v_gene: TRBV9; abundance: .; d_gene: .; CDR3aa: CASSVGTLQETQYF; CDR3nt: TGTGCCAGCAGCGTGGGGACTTTACAAGAGACCCAGTACTTC
j_gene: TRBJ1-4; v_gene: TRBV4-3; abundance: once; d_gene: .; CDR3aa: CASSQGTLSGAEKLFF; CDR3nt: TGCGCCAGCAGCCAGGGAACGTTATCAGGGGCTGAAAAACTGTTTTTT
j_gene: TRBJ2-2; v_gene: TRBV5-4; abundance: .; d_gene: TRBD2; CDR3aa: CASSLAGTSGNTGELFF; CDR3nt: TGTGCCAGCAGCTTGGCCGGTACTAGCGGAAACACCGGGGAGCTGTTTTTT
j_gene: TRBJ1-2; v_gene: TRBV7-2; abundance: .; d_gene: .; CDR3aa: CASSLSVANYGYTF; CDR3nt: TGTGCCAGCAGCTTATCGGTAGCTAACTATGGCTACACCTTC
j_gene: TRBJ1-3; v_gene: TRBV10-3; abundance: few; d_gene: TRBD1; CDR3aa: CAIQGQGYSGNTIYF; CDR3nt: TGTGCCATTCAGGGACAGGGGTACTCTGGAAACACCATATATTTT
j_gene: TRBJ2-1; v_gene: TRBV2; abundance: .; d_gene: TRBD2; CDR3aa: CASSDGLADNEQFF; CDR3nt: TGTGCCAGCAGTGATGGTCTAGCGGACAATGAGCAGTTCTTC
j_gene: TRBJ2-7; v_gene: TRBV2; abundance: .; d_gene: TRBD1; CDR3aa: CASSGTGRVYEQYF; CDR3nt: TGTGCCAGCAGTGGGACAGGGCGAGTCTACGAGCAGTACTTC
j_gene: TRBJ1-4; v_gene: TRBV5-1; abundance: .; d_gene: TRBD1; CDR3aa: CASTRQGINEKLFF; CDR3nt: TGCGCCAGCACCCGACAGGGGATTAATGAAAAACTGTTTTTT
j_gene: TRBJ2-3; v_gene: TRBV7-6; abundance: .; d_gene: TRBD2; CDR3aa: CASSHKGRGTDTQYF; CDR3nt: TGTGCCAGCAGCCACAAGGGGAGGGGCACAGATACGCAGTATTTT
j_gene: TRBJ2-6; v_gene: TRBV7-2; abundance: .; d_gene: TRBD1; CDR3aa: CASSLEGAWANVLTF; CDR3nt: TGTGCCAGCAGCTTAGAGGGGGCTTGGGCCAACGTCCTGACTTTC
j_gene: TRBJ1-2; v_gene: TRBV7-2; abundance: .; d_gene: .; CDR3aa: CASSLAGGGVYGYTF; CDR3nt: TGTGCCAGCAGCTTAGCGGGAGGGGGTGTCTATGGCTACACCTTC